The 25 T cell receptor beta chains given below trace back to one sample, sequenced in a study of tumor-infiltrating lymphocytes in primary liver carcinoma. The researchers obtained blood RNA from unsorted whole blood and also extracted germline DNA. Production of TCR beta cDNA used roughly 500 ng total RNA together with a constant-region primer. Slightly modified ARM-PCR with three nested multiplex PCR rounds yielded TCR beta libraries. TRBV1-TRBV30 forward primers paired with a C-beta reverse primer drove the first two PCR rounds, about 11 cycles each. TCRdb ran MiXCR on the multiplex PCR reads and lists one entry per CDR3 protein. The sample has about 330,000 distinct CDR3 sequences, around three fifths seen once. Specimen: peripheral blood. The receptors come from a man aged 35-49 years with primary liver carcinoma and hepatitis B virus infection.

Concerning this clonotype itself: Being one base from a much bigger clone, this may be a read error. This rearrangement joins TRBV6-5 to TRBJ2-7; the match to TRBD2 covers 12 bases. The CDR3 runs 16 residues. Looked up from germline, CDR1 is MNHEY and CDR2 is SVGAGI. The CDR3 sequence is CASPRSTSGRNYEQCF. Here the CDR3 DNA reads TGTGCCAGCCCCCGTTCGACTAGCGGGAGAAATTACGAGCAGTGCTTC.

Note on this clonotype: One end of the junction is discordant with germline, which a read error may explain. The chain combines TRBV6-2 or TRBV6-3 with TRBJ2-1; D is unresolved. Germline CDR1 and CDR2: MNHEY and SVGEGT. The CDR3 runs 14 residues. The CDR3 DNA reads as TGTGCCAGCGCTCTCATAGGGTCCTACGATGAGCAGTTCTTC. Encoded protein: CASALIGSYDEQFF.

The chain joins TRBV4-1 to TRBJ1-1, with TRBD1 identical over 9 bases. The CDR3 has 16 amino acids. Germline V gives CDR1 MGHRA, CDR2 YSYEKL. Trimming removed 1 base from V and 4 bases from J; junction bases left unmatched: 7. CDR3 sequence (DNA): TGCGCCAGCAGCCAAGGTGCCGGACAGGGGACCACTGAAGCTTTCTTT. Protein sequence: CASSQGAGQGTTEAFF.

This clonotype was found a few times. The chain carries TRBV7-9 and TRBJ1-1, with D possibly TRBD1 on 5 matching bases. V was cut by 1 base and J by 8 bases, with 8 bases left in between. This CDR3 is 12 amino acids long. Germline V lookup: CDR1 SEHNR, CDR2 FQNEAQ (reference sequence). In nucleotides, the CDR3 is TGTGCCAGCAGCTTAGAGGGGTGGGAAGCTTTCTTT. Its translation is CASSLEGWEAFF.

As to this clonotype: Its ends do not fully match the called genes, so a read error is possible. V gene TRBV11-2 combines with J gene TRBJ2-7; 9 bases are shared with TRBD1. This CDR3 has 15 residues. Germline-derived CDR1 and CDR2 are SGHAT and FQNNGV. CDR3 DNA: TGTGCCGGCAGTTTAGGGACAGGGTTAAGAAACGAGCAGTACTTC. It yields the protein CAGSLGTGLRNEQYF.

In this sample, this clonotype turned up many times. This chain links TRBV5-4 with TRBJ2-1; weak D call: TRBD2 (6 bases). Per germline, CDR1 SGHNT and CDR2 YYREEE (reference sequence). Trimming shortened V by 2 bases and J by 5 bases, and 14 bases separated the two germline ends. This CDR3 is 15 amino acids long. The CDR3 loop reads CASSLGTSKDNEQFF. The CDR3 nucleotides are TGTGCCAGCAGCTTAGGAACTAGCAAAGACAATGAGCAGTTCTTC.

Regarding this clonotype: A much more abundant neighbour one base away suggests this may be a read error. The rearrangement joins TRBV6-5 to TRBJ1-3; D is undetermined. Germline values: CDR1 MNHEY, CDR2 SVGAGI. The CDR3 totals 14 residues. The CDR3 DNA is TGTGTCAGCAGCCCACAGAGGGTTGGAAACACCATATATTTT. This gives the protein CVSSPQRVGNTIYF.

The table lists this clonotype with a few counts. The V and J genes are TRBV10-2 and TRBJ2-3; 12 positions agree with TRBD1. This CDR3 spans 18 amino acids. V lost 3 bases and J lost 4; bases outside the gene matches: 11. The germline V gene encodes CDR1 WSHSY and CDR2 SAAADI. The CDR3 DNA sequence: TGCGCCAGCAGTGATCATGGGACAGGGGGCTTCATCCCAGATACGCAGTATTTT. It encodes CASSDHGTGGFIPDTQYF.

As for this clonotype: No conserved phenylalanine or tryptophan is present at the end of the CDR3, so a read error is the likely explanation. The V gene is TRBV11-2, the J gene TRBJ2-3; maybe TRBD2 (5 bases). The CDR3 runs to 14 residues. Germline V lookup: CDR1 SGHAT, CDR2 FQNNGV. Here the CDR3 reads CASSLEGGPDAQYL. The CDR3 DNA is TGTGCCAGTAGCTTAGAGGGCGGACCAGATGCGCAGTATTTG.

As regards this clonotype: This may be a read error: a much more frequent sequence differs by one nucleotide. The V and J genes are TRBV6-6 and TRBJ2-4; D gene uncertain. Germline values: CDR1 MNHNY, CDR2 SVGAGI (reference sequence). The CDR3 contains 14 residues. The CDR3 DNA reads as TGTACCAGCAGTCCCCAAATAGCCAAAAACATTCAGTACTTC. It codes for CTSSPQIAKNIQYF.

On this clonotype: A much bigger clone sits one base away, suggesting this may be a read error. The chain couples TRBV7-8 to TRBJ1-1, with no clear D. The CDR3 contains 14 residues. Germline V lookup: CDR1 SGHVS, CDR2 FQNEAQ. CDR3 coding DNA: TGTGCCAACAGCGTCGACCGACAATTTACTGAAGCTTTCTTT. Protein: CANSVDRQFTEAFF.

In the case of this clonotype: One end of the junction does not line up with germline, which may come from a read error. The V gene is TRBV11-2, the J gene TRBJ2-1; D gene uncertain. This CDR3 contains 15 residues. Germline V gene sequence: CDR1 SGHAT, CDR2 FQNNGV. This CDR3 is CASSLDRGRPGERFF. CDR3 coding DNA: TGTGCGAGCAGCTTAGATCGAGGTAGACCGGGTGAGCGGTTCTTC.

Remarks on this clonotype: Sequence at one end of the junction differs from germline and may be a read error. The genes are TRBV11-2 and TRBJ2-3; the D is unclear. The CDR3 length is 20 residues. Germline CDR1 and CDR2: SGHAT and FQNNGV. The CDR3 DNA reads TGTGCCAGCATCCCACAAAGGGTCGCGGCCCAACGCCCCAGCACAGATACGCAGTATTTC. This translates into CASIPQRVAAQRPSTDTQYF.

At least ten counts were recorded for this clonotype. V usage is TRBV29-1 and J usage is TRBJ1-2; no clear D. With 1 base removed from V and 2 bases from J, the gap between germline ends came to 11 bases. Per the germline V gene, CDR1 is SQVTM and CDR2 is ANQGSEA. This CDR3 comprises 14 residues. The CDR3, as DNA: TGCAGCGTTGAAGCCCTTAGGAAGAACTATGGCTACACCTTC. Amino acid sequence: CSVEALRKNYGYTF.

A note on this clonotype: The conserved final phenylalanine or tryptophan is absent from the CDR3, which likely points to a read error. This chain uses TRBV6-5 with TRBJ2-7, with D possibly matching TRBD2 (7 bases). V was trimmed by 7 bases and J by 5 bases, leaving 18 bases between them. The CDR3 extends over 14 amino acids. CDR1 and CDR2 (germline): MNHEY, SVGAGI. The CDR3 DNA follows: TGTGCCAGCACCGCCGCGGGGGCACTGGACGAGCAGTACCCC. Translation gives CASTAAGALDEQYP.

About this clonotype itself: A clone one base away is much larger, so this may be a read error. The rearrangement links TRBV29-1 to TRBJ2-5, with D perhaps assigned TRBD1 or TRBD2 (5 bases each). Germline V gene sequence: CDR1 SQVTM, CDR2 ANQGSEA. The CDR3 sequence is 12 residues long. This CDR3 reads CRWGLSQETQYF. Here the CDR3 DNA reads TGCAGATGGGGGTTGAGCCAAGAGACCCAGTACTTC.

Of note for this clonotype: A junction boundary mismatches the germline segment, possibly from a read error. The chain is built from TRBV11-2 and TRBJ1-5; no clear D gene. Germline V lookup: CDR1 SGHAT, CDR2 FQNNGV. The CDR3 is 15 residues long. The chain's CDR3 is CASSFGEDRNQPRHF. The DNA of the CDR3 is TGTGCCAGCAGCTTCGGGGAGGATAGGAATCAGCCCCGGCATTTT.

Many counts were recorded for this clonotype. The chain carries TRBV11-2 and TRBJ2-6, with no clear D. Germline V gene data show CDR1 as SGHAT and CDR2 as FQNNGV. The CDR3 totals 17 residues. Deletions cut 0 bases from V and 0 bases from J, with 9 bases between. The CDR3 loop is CASSLDIRISGANVLTF. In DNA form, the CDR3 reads TGTGCCAGCAGCTTAGATATCAGGATCTCTGGGGCCAACGTCCTGACTTTC.

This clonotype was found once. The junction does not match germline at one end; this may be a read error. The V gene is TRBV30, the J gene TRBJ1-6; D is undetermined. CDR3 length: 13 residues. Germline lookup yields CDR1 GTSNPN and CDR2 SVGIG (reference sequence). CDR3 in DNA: TGTGCCTTGAGTGCCGGGTCTAATTCACCCCTCCACTTT. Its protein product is CALSAGSNSPLHF.

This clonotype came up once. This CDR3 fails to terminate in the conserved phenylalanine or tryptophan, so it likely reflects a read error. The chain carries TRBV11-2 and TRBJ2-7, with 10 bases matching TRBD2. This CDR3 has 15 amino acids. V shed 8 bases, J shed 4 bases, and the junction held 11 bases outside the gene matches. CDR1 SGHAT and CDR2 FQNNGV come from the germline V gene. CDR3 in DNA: TGTGCCAGCGGCCTCAGCGGGAGGGCCTTATACGAGCAGTACCTC. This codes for CASGLSGRALYEQYL.

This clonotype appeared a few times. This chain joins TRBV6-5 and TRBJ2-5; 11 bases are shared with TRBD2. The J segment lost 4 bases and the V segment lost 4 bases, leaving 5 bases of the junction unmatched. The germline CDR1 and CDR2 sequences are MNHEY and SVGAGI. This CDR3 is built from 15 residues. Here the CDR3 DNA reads TGTGCCAGCAGTTCCTCCGGGACTAGCGGAGAGACCCAGTACTTC. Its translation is CASSSSGTSGETQYF.

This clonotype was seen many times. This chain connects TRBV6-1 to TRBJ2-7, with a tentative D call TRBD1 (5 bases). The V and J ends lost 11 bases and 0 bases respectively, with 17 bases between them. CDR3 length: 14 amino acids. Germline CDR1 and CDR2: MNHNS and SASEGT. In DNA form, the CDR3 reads TGTGCCGGGCGACAGTCTATAAGCTCCTACGAGCAGTACTTC. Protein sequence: CAGRQSISSYEQYF.

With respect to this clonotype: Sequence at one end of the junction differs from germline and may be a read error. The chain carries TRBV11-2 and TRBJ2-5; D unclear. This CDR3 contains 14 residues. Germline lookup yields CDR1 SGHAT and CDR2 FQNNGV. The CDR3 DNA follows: TGCACCAGCAAAGTTAACGGAATTCAAGAGACCCAGTACTTC. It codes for CTSKVNGIQETQYF.

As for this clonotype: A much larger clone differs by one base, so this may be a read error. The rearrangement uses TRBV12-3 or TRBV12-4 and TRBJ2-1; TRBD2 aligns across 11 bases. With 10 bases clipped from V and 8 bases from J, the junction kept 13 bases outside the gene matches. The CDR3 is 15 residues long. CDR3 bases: TGTGCCATCAGGCCGGGACTAGCGGCCTTCGATGAGCAGTTCTTC. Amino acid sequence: CAIRPGLAAFDEQFF.

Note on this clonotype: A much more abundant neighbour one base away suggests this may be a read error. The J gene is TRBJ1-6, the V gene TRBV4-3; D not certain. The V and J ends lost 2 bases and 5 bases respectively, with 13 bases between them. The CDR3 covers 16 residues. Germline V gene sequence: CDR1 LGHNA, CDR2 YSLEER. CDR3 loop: CASSQHTWGDNSPLHF. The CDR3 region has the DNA TGCGCCAGCAGCCAACACACGTGGGGAGATAATTCACCCCTCCACTTT.